The 5 T cell receptor beta chains listed next were all sequenced from one sample in a study of blood T cell repertoires in COVID-19. Repertoires were generated with immunoSEQ multiplex PCR, while TCRdb's copy carries only in-frame clones and drops some. The top ten hold roughly 15% of the sample, which has around 28,000 clones, 84% seen once. The sequencing sample was made of peripheral blood. The receptors shown here come from a man aged 65-85 years with active COVID-19.

This clone was observed a single time. V and J are TRBV19 and TRBJ1-1; 8 bases are shared with TRBD1. Germline V gene sequence: CDR1 LNHDA, CDR2 SQIVND (reference sequence). V lost 5 bases, J lost 6 bases, and 5 bases stayed unmatched. The CDR3 is 13 amino acids. DNA for the CDR3: TGTGCCAGTAGTTTGACAGGGGCCCCTGAAGCTTTCTTT. It yields the protein CASSLTGAPEAFF. The complete variable domain, with remaining parts taken from reference TRBV19 and TRBJ1-1, reads DGGITQSPKYLFRKEGQNVTLSCEQNLNHDAMYWYRQDPGQGLRLIYYSQIVNDFQKGDIAEGYSVSREKKESFPLTVTSAQKNPTAFYLCASSLTGAPEAFFGQGTRLTVV.

The rearrangement links TRBV19 to TRBJ2-3; the match to TRBD2 covers 13 bases. There are 16 residues in the CDR3. From germline, CDR1 is LNHDA and CDR2 SQIVND (reference sequence). V dropped 6 bases and J dropped 3; count of bases not matched to a gene: 6. The DNA of the CDR3 is TGTGCCAGTAGCCAAACTAGCGGGGGGGGAACAGATACGCAGTATTTT. Translated, it gives CASSQTSGGGTDTQYF.

This clone has a single count. This chain joins TRBV18 and TRBJ2-5; D uncertain. The germline CDR1 and CDR2 sequences are KGHSH and LQKENI. The CDR3 is made up of 13 amino acids. The V end lost 0 bases, the J end lost 5 bases, and 7 bases lay between the germline ends. The CDR3, as DNA: TGTGCCAGCTCACCACCGGGCTTGGAGACCCAGTACTTC. Protein: CASSPPGLETQYF. The full variable domain, its missing parts supplied by reference TRBV18 and TRBJ2-5, is NAGVMQNPRHLVRRRGQEARLRCSPMKGHSHVYWYRQLPEEGLKFMVYLQKENIIDESGMPKERFSAEFPKEGPSILRIQQVVRGDSAAYFCASSPPGLETQYFGPGTRLLVL.

The CDR3 region has the DNA TGTGCCAGCGGCGCGACAGGGGTAGTTAATGAAAAACTGTTTTTT. Translated: CASGATGVVNEKLFF. The chain links TRBV6-5 to TRBJ1-4; 8 bases align to TRBD1. The germline V gene has CDR1 MNHEY and CDR2 SVGAGI. The CDR3 runs 15 residues. V trimming: 8 bases; J trimming: 4 bases; junction bases outside the gene matches: 9.

The sample holds a few counts of this clone. The J gene is TRBJ1-5, the V gene TRBV24-1, with 9 bases fitting TRBD1. This CDR3 contains 14 residues. Germline V gene data show CDR1 as KGHDR and CDR2 as SFDVKD. Losses at the gene ends were 7 bases for V and 4 bases for J; bases not matched to a gene: 4. As DNA, the CDR3 is TGTGCCACCAGACCCGGACAGGGGAATCAGCCCCAGCATTTT. This gives the protein CATRPGQGNQPQHF.